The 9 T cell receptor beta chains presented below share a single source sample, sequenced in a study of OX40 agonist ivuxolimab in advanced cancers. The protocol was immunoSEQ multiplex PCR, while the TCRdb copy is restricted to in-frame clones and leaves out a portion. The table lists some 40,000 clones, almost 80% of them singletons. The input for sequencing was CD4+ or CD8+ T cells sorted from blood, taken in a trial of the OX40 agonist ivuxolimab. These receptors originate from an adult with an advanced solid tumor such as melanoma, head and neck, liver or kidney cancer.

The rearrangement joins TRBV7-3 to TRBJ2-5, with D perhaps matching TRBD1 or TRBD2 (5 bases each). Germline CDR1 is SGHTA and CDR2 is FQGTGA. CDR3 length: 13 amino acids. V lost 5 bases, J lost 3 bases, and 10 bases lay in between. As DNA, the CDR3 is TGTGCCAGCAGCCCGGGGACCGAAGAGACCCAGTACTTC. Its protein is CASSPGTEETQYF.

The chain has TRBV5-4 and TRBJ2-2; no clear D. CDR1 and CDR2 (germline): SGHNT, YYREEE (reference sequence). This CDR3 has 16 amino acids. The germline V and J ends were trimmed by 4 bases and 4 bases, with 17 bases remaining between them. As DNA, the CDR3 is TGTGCCAGCAGCCGCGACGTCCCCTCCAGCACCGGGGAGCTGTTTTTT. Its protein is CASSRDVPSSTGELFF.

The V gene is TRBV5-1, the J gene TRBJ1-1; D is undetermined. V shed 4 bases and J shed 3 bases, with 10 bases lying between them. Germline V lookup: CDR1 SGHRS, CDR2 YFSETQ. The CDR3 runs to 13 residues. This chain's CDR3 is CASSPGFDTEAFF. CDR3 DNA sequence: TGCGCCAGCAGCCCAGGATTCGACACTGAAGCTTTCTTT.

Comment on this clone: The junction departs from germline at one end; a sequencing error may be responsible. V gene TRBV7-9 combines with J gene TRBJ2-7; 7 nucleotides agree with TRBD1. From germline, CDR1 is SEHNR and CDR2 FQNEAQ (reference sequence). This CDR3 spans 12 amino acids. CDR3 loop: CASSFSRDSKDF. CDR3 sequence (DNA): TGTGCCAGCAGCTTTTCCCGGGACAGTAAGGACTTC.

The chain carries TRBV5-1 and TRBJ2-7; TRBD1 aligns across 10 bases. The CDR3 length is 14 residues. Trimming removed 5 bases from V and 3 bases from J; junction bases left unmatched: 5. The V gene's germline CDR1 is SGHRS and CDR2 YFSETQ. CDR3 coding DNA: TGCGCCAGCAGGAGACAGGGGGCTGTCTACGAGCAGTACTTC. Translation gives CASRRQGAVYEQYF.

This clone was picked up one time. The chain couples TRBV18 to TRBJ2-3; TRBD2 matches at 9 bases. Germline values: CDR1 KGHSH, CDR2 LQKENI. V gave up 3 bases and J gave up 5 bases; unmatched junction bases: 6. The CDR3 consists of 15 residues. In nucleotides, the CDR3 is TGTGCCAGCTCACCGCCAGCGGGAGGTAGAGATACGCAGTATTTT. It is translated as CASSPPAGGRDTQYF.

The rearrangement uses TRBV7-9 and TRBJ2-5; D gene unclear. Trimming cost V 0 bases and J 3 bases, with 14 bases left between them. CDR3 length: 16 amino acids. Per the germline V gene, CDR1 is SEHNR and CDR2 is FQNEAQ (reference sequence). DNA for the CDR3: TGTGCCAGCAGCTTAGCGTATGGCAGAGGAGAAGAGACCCAGTACTTC. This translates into CASSLAYGRGEETQYF.

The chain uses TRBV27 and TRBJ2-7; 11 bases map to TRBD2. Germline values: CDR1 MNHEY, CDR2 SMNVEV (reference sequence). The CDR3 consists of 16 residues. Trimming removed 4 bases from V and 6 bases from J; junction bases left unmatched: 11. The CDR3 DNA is TGTGCCAGCAGTTGGGGGGTTAGCGGGAGGGCCTCCGAGCAGTACTTC. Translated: CASSWGVSGRASEQYF.

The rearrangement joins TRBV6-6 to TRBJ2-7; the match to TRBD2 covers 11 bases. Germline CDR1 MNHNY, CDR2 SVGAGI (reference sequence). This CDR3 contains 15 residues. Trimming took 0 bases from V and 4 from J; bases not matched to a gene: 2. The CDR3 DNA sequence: TGTGCCAGCAGTTACTCGACTAGCGGGGTGTACGAGCAGTACTTC. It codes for CASSYSTSGVYEQYF.